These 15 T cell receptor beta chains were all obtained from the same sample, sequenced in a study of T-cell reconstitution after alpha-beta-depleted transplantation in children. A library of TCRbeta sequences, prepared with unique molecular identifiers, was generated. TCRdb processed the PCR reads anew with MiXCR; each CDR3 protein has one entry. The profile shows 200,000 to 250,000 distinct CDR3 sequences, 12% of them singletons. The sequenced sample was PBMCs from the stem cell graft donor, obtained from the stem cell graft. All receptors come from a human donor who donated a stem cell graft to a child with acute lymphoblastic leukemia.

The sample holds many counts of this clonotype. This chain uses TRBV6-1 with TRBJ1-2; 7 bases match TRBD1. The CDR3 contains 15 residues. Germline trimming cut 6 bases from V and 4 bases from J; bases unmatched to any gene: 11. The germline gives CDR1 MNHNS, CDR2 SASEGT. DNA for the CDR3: TGTGCCAGCAGCCCTGGACAGGACCCTTCCTATGGCTACACCTTC. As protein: CASSPGQDPSYGYTF.

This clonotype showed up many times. CDR3: CASSQDLVSRGSGANVLTF. The CDR3 coding sequence is TGTGCCAGCAGCCAAGATCTTGTCTCAAGGGGCTCTGGGGCCAACGTCCTGACTTTC. The rearrangement joins TRBV3-1 to TRBJ2-6, with a weak D call TRBD1 (5 bases). With 0 bases removed from V and 0 bases from J, the gap between germline ends came to 15 bases. The germline V gene has CDR1 LGHDT and CDR2 YNNKEL (reference sequence). This CDR3 contains 19 residues.

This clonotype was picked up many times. The CDR3 sequence is CASSLGQGRNEQFF. The CDR3 bases are TGTGCCAGCAGCTTGGGACAGGGTCGAAATGAGCAGTTCTTC. The chain links TRBV7-2 to TRBJ2-1, with 9 bases lining up with TRBD1. Germline-derived CDR1 and CDR2 are SGHTA and FQGNSA. This CDR3 region has 14 residues. Trimming cost V 3 bases and J 7 bases; bases outside gene matches: 4.

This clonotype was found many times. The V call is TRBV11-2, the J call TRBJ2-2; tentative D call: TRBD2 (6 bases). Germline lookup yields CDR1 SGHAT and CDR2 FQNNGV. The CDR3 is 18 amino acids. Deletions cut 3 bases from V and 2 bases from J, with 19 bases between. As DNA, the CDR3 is TGTGCCAGCAGCTTGCCGAGAGGAGGAGGGAAAAACACCGGGGAGCTGTTTTTT. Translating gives CASSLPRGGGKNTGELFF. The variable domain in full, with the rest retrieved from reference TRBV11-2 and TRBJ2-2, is EAGVAQSPRYKIIEKRQSVAFWCNPISGHATLYWYQQILGQGPKLLIQFQNNGVVDDSQLPKDRFSAERLKGVDSTLKIQPAKLEDSAVYLCASSLPRGGGKNTGELFFGEGSRLTVL.

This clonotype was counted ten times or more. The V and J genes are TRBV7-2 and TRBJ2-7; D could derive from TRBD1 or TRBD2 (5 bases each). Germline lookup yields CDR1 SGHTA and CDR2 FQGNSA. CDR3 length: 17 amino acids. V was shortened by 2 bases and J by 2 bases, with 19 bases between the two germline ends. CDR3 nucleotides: TGTGCCAGCAGCTTAACACGGGGCAGGCAGGATGCCTACGAGCAGTACTTC. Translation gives CASSLTRGRQDAYEQYF.

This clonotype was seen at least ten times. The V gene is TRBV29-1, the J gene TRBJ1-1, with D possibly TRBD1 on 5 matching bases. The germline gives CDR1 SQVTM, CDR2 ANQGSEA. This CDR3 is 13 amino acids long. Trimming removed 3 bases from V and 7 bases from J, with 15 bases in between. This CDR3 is CSVDGQTRGEAFF. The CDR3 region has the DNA TGCAGCGTTGACGGACAAACGCGGGGTGAAGCTTTCTTT.

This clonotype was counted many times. The CDR3 sequence: CASSLRGSREQYF. Written as DNA, the CDR3 is TGTGCCAGCAGCTTGAGGGGCAGCCGCGAGCAGTACTTC. The rearrangement uses TRBV5-6 and TRBJ2-7; weak D call: TRBD1 (5 bases). Trimming pared 1 base from V and 6 bases from J, leaving 11 bases between. Per germline, CDR1 SGHDT and CDR2 YYEEEE. CDR3 size: 13 residues.

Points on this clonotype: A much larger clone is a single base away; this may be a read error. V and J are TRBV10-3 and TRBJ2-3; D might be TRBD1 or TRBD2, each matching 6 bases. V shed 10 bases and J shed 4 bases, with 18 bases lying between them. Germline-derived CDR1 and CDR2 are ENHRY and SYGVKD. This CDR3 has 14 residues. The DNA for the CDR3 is TGTGCCACTAGGGGGGCATGGATTTCAGATACGCAGTATTTT. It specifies CATRGAWISDTQYF.

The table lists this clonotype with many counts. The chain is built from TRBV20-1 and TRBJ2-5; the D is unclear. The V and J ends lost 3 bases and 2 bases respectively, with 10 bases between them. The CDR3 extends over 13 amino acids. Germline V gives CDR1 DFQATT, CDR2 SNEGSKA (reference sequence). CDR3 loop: CSASYSQQETQYF. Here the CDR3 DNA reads TGCAGTGCTAGTTATTCGCAGCAAGAGACCCAGTACTTC.

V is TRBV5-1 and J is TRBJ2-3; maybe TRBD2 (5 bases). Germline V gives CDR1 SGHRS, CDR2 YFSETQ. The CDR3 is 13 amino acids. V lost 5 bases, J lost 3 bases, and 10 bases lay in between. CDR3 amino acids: CASSRTSTDTQYF. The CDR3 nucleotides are TGCGCCAGCAGTCGGACTTCGACAGATACGCAGTATTTT.

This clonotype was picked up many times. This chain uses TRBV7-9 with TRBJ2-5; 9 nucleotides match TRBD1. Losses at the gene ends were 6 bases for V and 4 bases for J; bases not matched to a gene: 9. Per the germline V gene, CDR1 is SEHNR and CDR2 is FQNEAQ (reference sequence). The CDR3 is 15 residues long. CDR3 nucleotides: TGTGCCAGCAGTTCCGGGACAGGGTATAGAGAGACCCAGTACTTC. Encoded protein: CASSSGTGYRETQYF.

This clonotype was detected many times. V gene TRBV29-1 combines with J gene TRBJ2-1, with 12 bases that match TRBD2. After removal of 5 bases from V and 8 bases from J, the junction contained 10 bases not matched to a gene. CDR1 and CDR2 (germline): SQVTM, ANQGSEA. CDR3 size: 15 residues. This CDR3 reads CSVSASGRAIDEQFF. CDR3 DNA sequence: TGCAGCGTTTCCGCTAGCGGGAGGGCCATTGATGAGCAGTTCTTC.

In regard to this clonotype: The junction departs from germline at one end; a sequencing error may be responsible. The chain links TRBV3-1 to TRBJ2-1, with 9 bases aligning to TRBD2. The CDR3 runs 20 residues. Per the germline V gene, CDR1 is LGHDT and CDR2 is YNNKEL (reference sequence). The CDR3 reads CATSQQVRLAVSNSYNEQFF. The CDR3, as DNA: TGTGCCACCAGCCAACAAGTTCGACTAGCGGTCTCCAACTCCTACAATGAGCAGTTCTTC.

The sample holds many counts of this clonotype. CDR3 residues: CASGGNEQYF. The CDR3, as DNA: TGTGCCTCGGGGGGGAACGAGCAGTACTTC. The V gene is TRBV10-3, the J gene TRBJ2-7; 8 nucleotides agree with TRBD2. In germline, CDR1 is ENHRY, CDR2 SYGVKD. J gave up 5 bases and V 11 bases, and 2 bases lay outside the gene matches. This CDR3 contains 10 residues.

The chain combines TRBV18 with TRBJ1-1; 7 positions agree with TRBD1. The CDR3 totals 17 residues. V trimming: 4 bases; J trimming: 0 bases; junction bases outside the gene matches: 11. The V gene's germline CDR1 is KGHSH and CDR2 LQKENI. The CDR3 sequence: CASSQSLADRVNTEAFF. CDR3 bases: TGTGCCAGCTCACAGTCTTTGGCCGACAGGGTGAACACTGAAGCTTTCTTT.